The next 25 T cell receptor beta chains were all read from a single sample in a study of blood T cell repertoires in COVID-19. TCRdb's table, derived via immunoSEQ multiplex PCR, lists solely in-frame clones and lacks some. Altogether roughly 280,000 clones are present, approximately 87% being singletons, with the ten largest covering 4.6%. Input material: peripheral blood. The receptor set was obtained from a man in his sixties who had recovered from COVID-19.

The CDR3 DNA reads as TGTGCCAGTAGTATAGACAGACTCTCTGGGGCCAACGTCCTGACTTTC. Translation: CASSIDRLSGANVLTF. The chain combines TRBV19 with TRBJ2-6; no clear D. This CDR3 spans 16 amino acids. The germline gives CDR1 LNHDA, CDR2 SQIVND (reference sequence). V lost 0 bases, J lost 0 bases, and 6 bases lay in between.

The chain couples TRBV7-8 to TRBJ2-1; tentative D call: TRBD2 (5 bases). Trimming took 3 bases from V and 5 from J, leaving 14 bases between them. The CDR3 contains 15 residues. Per the germline V gene, CDR1 is SGHVS and CDR2 is FQNEAQ. In nucleotides, the CDR3 is TGTGCCAGCAGCTTCGGGGAGTTTAGGCACAATGAGCAGTTCTTC. Translated, it gives CASSFGEFRHNEQFF.

This rearrangement joins TRBV4-1 to TRBJ1-6; TRBD1 aligns across 8 bases. Germline values: CDR1 MGHRA, CDR2 YSYEKL. The CDR3 length is 15 residues. V lost 4 bases, J lost 7 bases, and 6 bases stayed unmatched. CDR3 coding DNA: TGCGCCAGCAGCCCGGGACAGGAGAGGAATTCACCCCTCCACTTT. Encoded protein: CASSPGQERNSPLHF.

V and J are TRBV10-1 and TRBJ2-5; TRBD2 matches 14 bases. Germline trimming cut 4 bases from V and 5 bases from J; bases unmatched to any gene: 12. CDR1 and CDR2 from the germline V gene are WNHNN and SYGVQD (reference sequence). The CDR3 contains 18 residues. In DNA form, the CDR3 reads TGCGCCAGCAGTGGGGGACGCGGACTAGCGGGAGGAGGCGAGACCCAGTACTTC. Encoded protein: CASSGGRGLAGGGETQYF.

The V call is TRBV19, the J call TRBJ2-1; TRBD2 matches 9 bases. The CDR3 contains 15 residues. Trimming at V came to 5 bases and at J to 2 bases, leaving 4 bases not matched to a gene. The germline CDR1 and CDR2 sequences are LNHDA and SQIVND (reference sequence). The CDR3 spells CASSGSGRAYNEQFF. Written as DNA, the CDR3 is TGTGCCAGTAGTGGTAGCGGGAGAGCCTACAATGAGCAGTTCTTC.

This rearrangement joins TRBV7-2 to TRBJ2-3, with TRBD2 identical over 11 bases. The CDR3 contains 16 residues. The V gene's germline CDR1 is SGHTA and CDR2 FQGNSA. Trimming cost V 1 base and J 2 bases; bases outside gene matches: 2. The chain's CDR3 is CASSLGGLAATDTQYF. The CDR3 coding sequence is TGTGCCAGCAGCTTAGGGGGACTAGCGGCCACAGATACGCAGTATTTT.

The CDR3 reads CSARVVGGQYF. The CDR3 DNA follows: TGCAGTGCTAGAGTTGTCGGAGGACAGTATTTT. This chain links TRBV20-1 with TRBJ2-3; weak D call: TRBD2 (5 bases). V was trimmed by 1 base and J by 12 bases, leaving 11 bases between them. Germline V gene data show CDR1 as DFQATT and CDR2 as SNEGSKA (reference sequence). This CDR3 contains 11 residues.

The chain employs TRBV5-6 and TRBJ2-7; 8 bases line up with TRBD1. Per germline, CDR1 SGHDT and CDR2 YYEEEE. The CDR3 sequence is 14 residues long. The J segment lost 5 bases and the V segment lost 3 bases, leaving 7 bases of the junction unmatched. The CDR3 DNA sequence: TGTGCCAGCAGCTGGACTGCAGGGGGCAACGAGCAGTACTTC. Amino acids: CASSWTAGGNEQYF. Supplemented by reference TRBV5-6 and TRBJ2-7, the full variable domain reads DAGVTQSPTHLIKTRGQQVTLRCSPKSGHDTVSWYQQALGQGPQFIFQYYEEEERQRGNFPDRFSGHQFPNYSSELNVNALLLGDSALYLCASSWTAGGNEQYFGPGTRLTVT.

The chain joins TRBV6-1 to TRBJ1-2, with D unresolved. CDR1 and CDR2 from the germline V gene are MNHNS and SASEGT. V shed 3 bases and J shed 8 bases, with 16 bases lying between them. The CDR3 runs 14 residues. CDR3: CASSDLRARGGYTF. DNA of the CDR3: TGTGCCAGCAGTGATTTGCGGGCTCGGGGAGGCTACACCTTC.

There are a few counts of this clone. The chain has TRBV28 and TRBJ2-2, with TRBD1 matching 9 bases. The J segment lost 1 base and the V segment lost 6 bases, leaving 9 bases of the junction unmatched. CDR1 is MDHEN, CDR2 SYDVKM, per germline. The CDR3 is 17 amino acids. CDR3 sequence: CASRAQGAFMNTGELFF. The CDR3 bases are TGTGCCAGCAGAGCACAGGGGGCCTTTATGAACACCGGGGAGCTGTTTTTT.

The chain is built from TRBV25-1 and TRBJ2-1; possible D gene TRBD2, 6 bases. The CDR3 extends over 17 amino acids. The germline CDR1 and CDR2 sequences are MGHDK and SYGVNS. The V end lost 6 bases, the J end lost 2 bases, and 20 bases lay between the germline ends. DNA for the CDR3: TGTGCCAGCAGCGCCCTCGGGCGTAGCGGCACCTACAATGAGCAGTTCTTC. It encodes CASSALGRSGTYNEQFF.

The chain uses TRBV7-9 and TRBJ2-3, with TRBD1 matching 8 bases. This CDR3 contains 14 residues. Germline V lookup: CDR1 SEHNR, CDR2 FQNEAQ (reference sequence). Germline trimming cut 1 base from V and 6 bases from J; bases unmatched to any gene: 3. The CDR3 reads CASSLGDRGDTQYF. The DNA for the CDR3 is TGTGCCAGCAGCTTAGGAGACAGGGGTGATACGCAGTATTTT.

The chain is built from TRBV18 and TRBJ2-5, with 8 bases fitting TRBD2. Germline V gives CDR1 KGHSH, CDR2 LQKENI. With 2 bases clipped from V and 5 bases from J, the junction kept 7 bases outside the gene matches. This CDR3 contains 15 residues. The CDR3 spells CASSPSGGGQETQYF. CDR3 DNA: TGTGCCAGCTCACCATCTGGCGGGGGGCAGGAGACCCAGTACTTC.

The chain combines TRBV5-1 with TRBJ1-6, with 9 bases fitting TRBD1. The junction had 7 bases not matched to a gene; V was cut back by 1 base and J by 8 bases. The CDR3 runs 16 residues. Germline-derived CDR1 and CDR2 are SGHRS and YFSETQ. The chain's CDR3 is CASSLMPDRGDSPLHF. CDR3 DNA: TGCGCCAGCAGCTTGATGCCCGACAGGGGGGATTCACCCCTCCACTTT.

This clone was picked up a small number of times. The chain is built from TRBV5-4 and TRBJ2-5; 7 nucleotides line up with TRBD1. Germline V gene lookup returns CDR1 SGHNT and CDR2 YYREEE (reference sequence). Trimming cost V 3 bases and J 1 base; bases outside gene matches: 6. CDR3 length: 15 amino acids. CDR3 sequence (DNA): TGTGCCAGCAGCTCCCCCGGGACAGCCCAAGAGACCCAGTACTTC. It codes for CASSSPGTAQETQYF.

The rearrangement uses TRBV4-1 and TRBJ2-2; 13 bases line up with TRBD2. The germline CDR1 and CDR2 sequences are MGHRA and YSYEKL. Trimming cost V 4 bases and J 2 bases; bases outside gene matches: 7. This CDR3 has 18 residues. The CDR3 sequence: CASSRPGLAGFNTGELFF. The DNA of the CDR3 is TGCGCCAGCAGCCGACCGGGACTAGCGGGATTCAACACCGGGGAGCTGTTTTTT.

The table lists this clone with a few counts. J is TRBJ2-5 and V is TRBV3-1 (or the pseudogene TRBV3-2), with D possibly matching TRBD2 (7 bases). The V gene lost 2 bases and the J gene lost 4 bases, with 14 bases spanning the gap. Germline V gene data show CDR1 as LGHDT and CDR2 as YNNKEL (reference sequence). The CDR3 spans 15 residues. Written as DNA, the CDR3 is TGTGCCAGCAGCCAACGGGGGGCTGGGAGAGAGACCCAGTACTTC. Encoded protein: CASSQRGAGRETQYF.

V is TRBV7-8 and J is TRBJ2-6, with TRBD1 matching over 8 bases. The CDR3 spans 18 residues. V gave up 2 bases and J gave up 5 bases; unmatched junction bases: 11. Germline V gives CDR1 SGHVS, CDR2 FQNEAQ. The CDR3 DNA follows: TGTGCCAGCAGCTTACTGACAGGGGCCCCAACGAGGGCCAACGTCCTGACTTTC. Translating gives CASSLLTGAPTRANVLTF.

This chain links TRBV5-1 with TRBJ2-6; a possible D gene is TRBD1 (7 bases). The CDR3 spans 19 residues. The germline V gene encodes CDR1 SGHRS and CDR2 YFSETQ. V shed 4 bases and J shed 1 base, with 21 bases lying between them. CDR3 amino acids: CASSPQGGGGVSGANVLTF. In DNA form, the CDR3 reads TGCGCCAGCAGCCCCCAGGGGGGCGGAGGGGTTTCTGGGGCCAACGTCCTGACTTTC.

This sequence joins TRBV7-3 and TRBJ1-1; D remains ambiguous. This CDR3 contains 13 residues. Deletions cut 2 bases from V and 1 base from J, with 5 bases between. CDR1 and CDR2 from the germline V gene are SGHTA and FQGTGA. For the CDR3, the DNA is TGTGCCAGCAGCTTACTTCGGAACACTGAAGCTTTCTTT. It translates to CASSLLRNTEAFF.

This chain joins TRBV5-8 and TRBJ1-5; tentative D call: TRBD1 (6 bases). V lost 9 bases and J lost 3, with 19 bases in between. The germline V gene encodes CDR1 SGHTS and CDR2 YDEGEE. This CDR3 contains 15 residues. The CDR3 region has the DNA TGTGCCACTCAACAACAGGGTCGGGTCAATCAGCCCCAGCATTTT. This codes for CATQQQGRVNQPQHF.

Here the CDR3 DNA reads TGTGCCAGCAGTTACCTAACTAGCGGGAGGGCCGGTGAGCAGTTCTTC. This codes for CASSYLTSGRAGEQFF. The chain is built from TRBV6-6 and TRBJ2-1; the match to TRBD2 covers 13 bases. This CDR3 region has 16 residues. V was clipped by 2 bases and J by 9 bases; unmatched bases: 7. Germline V gene sequence: CDR1 MNHNY, CDR2 SVGAGI (reference sequence).

This chain joins TRBV4-1 and TRBJ1-1; the D gene is possibly TRBD1 (5 bases). This CDR3 region has 16 residues. Trimming shortened V by 1 base and J by 2 bases, and 14 bases separated the two germline ends. Germline V gene lookup returns CDR1 MGHRA and CDR2 YSYEKL. The CDR3 DNA is TGCGCCAGCAGCCAAGGGGTCCAGGGACTTAACACTGAAGCTTTCTTT. It translates to CASSQGVQGLNTEAFF.

The V and J genes are TRBV6-1 and TRBJ2-5; perhaps TRBD1 as D (6 bases). V dropped 2 bases and J dropped 5 bases, with 12 bases sitting between them. CDR1 and CDR2 from the germline V gene are MNHNS and SASEGT. The CDR3 extends over 14 amino acids. This CDR3 is CASSEFRGEETQYF. DNA for the CDR3: TGTGCCAGCAGTGAATTCAGGGGAGAGGAGACCCAGTACTTC.

The chain recombines TRBV24-1 with TRBJ2-1, with D unclear. Germline CDR1 reads KGHDR; CDR2 reads SFDVKD. V was pared by 5 bases and J by 0 bases, with 7 bases between. The CDR3 covers 14 residues. The CDR3 reads CATSGESSYNEQFF. CDR3 nucleotides: TGTGCCACCAGTGGAGAAAGCTCCTACAATGAGCAGTTCTTC.